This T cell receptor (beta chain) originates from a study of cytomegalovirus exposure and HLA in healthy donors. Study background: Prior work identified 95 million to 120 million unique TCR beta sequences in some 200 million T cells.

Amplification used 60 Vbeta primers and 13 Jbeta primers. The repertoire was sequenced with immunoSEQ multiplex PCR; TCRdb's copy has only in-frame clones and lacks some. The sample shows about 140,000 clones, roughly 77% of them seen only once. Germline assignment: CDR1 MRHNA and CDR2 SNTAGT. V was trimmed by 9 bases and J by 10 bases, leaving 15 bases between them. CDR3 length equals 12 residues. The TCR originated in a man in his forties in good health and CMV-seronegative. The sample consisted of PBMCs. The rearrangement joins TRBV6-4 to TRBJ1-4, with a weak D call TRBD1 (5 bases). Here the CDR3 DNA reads TGTGCCAGGTCGAGCGTGGGGGGAAAACTGTTTTTT. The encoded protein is CARSSVGGKLFF.